Reported below is one T cell receptor beta chain. The specificity of this receptor is unknown. Base qualities are missing; no much larger clone stands one base away. Hyperthyroidism patients were newly diagnosed, were aged 18 to 65 years, and had a disease duration under 2 months. Patients with other autoimmune diseases, uncontrolled infections, pregnancy or lactation were excluded from the study. Diagnosis was based on clinical symptoms, serum thyroxine, TRAb, thyroid ultrasound and orbital computed tomography. Total RNA was extracted with Trizol reagent and quality-checked on an Agilent 2100 Bioanalyzer. The sample belongs to a study of Graves' ophthalmopathy and Graves' hyperthyroidism (dated by TCRdb to the late 2010s). Some background on the complete study: Hyperthyroidism was defined as stable when no progression to ophthalmopathy occurred within 18 months of follow-up. The study used TCR beta repertoire signatures to distinguish Graves' ophthalmopathy from Graves' hyperthyroidism and to predict progression to ophthalmopathy. In total, 135 blood samples were TCR-sequenced: 43 ophthalmopathy, some 72 hyperthyroidism and roughly 17 hyperthyroidism-to-ophthalmopathy patients. To explore V-J signatures distinguishing ophthalmopathy from hyperthyroidism, a discovery set of more than 95 patients (43 ophthalmopathy, some 57 stable hyperthyroidism) was enrolled. The independent validation cohort included under 20 hyperthyroidism patients plus 17 patients who later progressed from hyperthyroidism to ophthalmopathy. In several hyperthyroidism patients, the T-cell repertoires found in thyroid tissue were compared with those found in blood. Following sample collection, hyperthyroidism patients were given methimazole at a starting dose of 30 mg daily, and ophthalmopathy patients were given high-dose intravenous methylprednisolone. Results and caveats for the whole study, not just this receptor: Among expanded thyroid clonotypes with frequency above 0.001, most also showed up in blood, which suggests that blood repertoires may reflect the thyroid immune response. Sample size was not statistically predetermined, and group allocation was not concealed from the investigators. Ophthalmopathy was separated from stable hyperthyroidism by the 13-signature model with about 90% sensitivity and 81% to 84% specificity in cross-validation and with 80%/75% in the test set. In validation, the model predicted ophthalmopathy progression with roughly 68% sensitivity and less than 80% specificity; some 13 predicted patients were CT-confirmed with GO in a median of 6.5 months.

TCR beta CDR3 regions were amplified from RNA transcripts for repertoire sequencing. HTBI primers and the Qiagen OneStep RT-PCR kit were used in a first-round RT-PCR, which was followed by a second-round multiplex PCR, size selection and purification. Libraries were sequenced on an Illumina HiSeq2000 using paired-end 100 bp reads. The published analysis was carried out like this. SOAPnuke was used to process the reads, throwing out any read that had adapters, had uncalled bases, had a mean Phred below 15, or lacked an exact constant-primer or identifier match. COPE v1.2.5 was used to merge the high-quality paired reads. Clonotypes were defined as unique nucleotide sequences and were aligned to IMGT TRB V, D and J references using MiTCR v1.1. The analysis was limited to V-J combinations with a frequency above 0.0001, which together covered just over 98% of the repertoires. A TCR clonal expansion and chaos score per V-J combination was defined as the ratio of F50 clonal expansion to chaos observed in the TCRdist matrix. Welch's t-statistics and random forest were used to reduce the features to 10 to 15 V-J combinations, which were then used as input to a naive Bayes classifier. The Morisita-Horn index was used to measure how similar the thyroid and blood repertoires were. In-frame beta chains were kept once TCRdb had trimmed the public reads at Q25 with fastp and called clones with MiXCR. Every CDR3 protein is listed once, alongside the most common genes and DNA of its rows. These V and J calls originate from TCRdb's pipeline instead of the authors' own analysis. A total of 900,000 to 1,200,000 distinct CDR3 sequences appear in this sample, roughly two fifths of them only once. Jointly, the top ten make up 11% of the sample.

The sequencing input was peripheral blood or thyroid tissue (not recorded which). The receptor was derived from an adult man with Graves' hyperthyroidism.

In nucleotides, the sequence is TGTGCCACCAGCAGACCAGACAGGGCCAACGTCCTGACTTTC. Its protein reads: CATSRPDRANVLTF. The chain is assembled from TRBV15 and TRBJ2-6, with the D gene too uncertain to name. CDR1 and CDR2, per the germline V gene (reference sequence), are LNHNV and YYDKDF. V and J are truncated by 2 bases and 5 bases respectively, leaving an intervening sequence of 7 bases. The CDR3 contains 14 residues, cysteine and phenylalanine counted. Only the CDR3 part of the read is kept: 42 bases, read in frame from the first base.